This T cell receptor (beta chain) originates from a study of graft-versus-host responses after intestinal transplantation. About the research overall: Transplant recipients had multivisceral, liver-intestinal, or isolated intestinal grafts. Anti-thymocyte globulin was used for induction in all recipients, who then took tacrolimus and steroids for approximately 3 years.

Intraepithelial and lamina propria lymphocytes were freed from processed graft tissue. TCRdb keeps only in-frame clones here, not all; method: immunoSEQ multiplex PCR. Of 1,200 or so clones in the sample, around 76% were seen once. V was trimmed by 6 bases and J by 8 bases, leaving 16 bases between them. CDR1 is MNHEY, CDR2 SVGAGI, per germline. The CDR3 spans 13 residues. This receptor was taken from a human patient who received an intestinal transplant, so some T cells may come from the graft donor. The chain has TRBV6-5 and TRBJ1-2; weak D call: TRBD1 (6 bases). Sample: ileum tissue, taken around 240 days after intestinal transplantation. The DNA of the CDR3 is TGTGCCAGCAGAATTCCGGGACAACGGGGCTACACCTTC. Its translation: CASRIPGQRGYTF.